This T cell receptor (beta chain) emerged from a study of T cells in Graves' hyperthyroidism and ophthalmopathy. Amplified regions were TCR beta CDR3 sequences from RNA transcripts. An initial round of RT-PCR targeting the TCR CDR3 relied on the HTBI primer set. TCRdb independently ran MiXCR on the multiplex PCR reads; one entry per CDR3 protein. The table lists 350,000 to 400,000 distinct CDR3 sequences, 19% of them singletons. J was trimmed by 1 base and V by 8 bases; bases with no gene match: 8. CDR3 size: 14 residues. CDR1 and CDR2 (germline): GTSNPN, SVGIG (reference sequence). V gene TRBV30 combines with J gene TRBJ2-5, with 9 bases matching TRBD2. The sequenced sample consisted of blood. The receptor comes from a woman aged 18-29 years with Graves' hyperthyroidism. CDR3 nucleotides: TGTGCCCTAAACCTAGCGGGGTTCCAAGAGACCCAGTACTTC. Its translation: CALNLAGFQETQYF.